The clone carrying this T cell receptor beta chain was observed at least ten times. Its antigen remains unidentified. The data originate from a study of T cells in Graves' hyperthyroidism and ophthalmopathy. Study background: Before treatment of any kind, peripheral blood was taken at initial diagnosis.

Regions amplified from RNA transcripts were the TCR beta CDR3 regions. The HTBI primer set was used in a first-round RT-PCR of the TCR CDR3. Each CDR3 protein is one row after TCRdb ran MiXCR on the multiplex PCR reads. Of over 700,000 distinct CDR3 sequences in the sample, 18% are singletons; the top ten hold roughly a sixth. Germline CDR1 MDHEN, CDR2 SYDVKM. The V end was cut by 2 bases, the J end by 2 bases, with 8 bases between. The CDR3 covers 14 residues. Clinical symptoms, serum thyroxine and TRAb, thyroid ultrasound and orbital computed tomography together formed the diagnostic basis. Notes on the study in general: Among thyroid clonotypes expanded above 0.001, most also appeared in blood.

What was sequenced was blood. This TCR was sampled from a woman in her forties or fifties with Graves' hyperthyroidism that later progressed to Graves' ophthalmopathy. This sequence joins TRBV28 and TRBJ2-3; D is unclear. CDR3 DNA: TGTGCCAGCAGTTTAGGTGGTGACACAGATACGCAGTATTTT. This gives the protein CASSLGGDTDTQYF. The full variable domain, its missing parts supplied by reference TRBV28 and TRBJ2-3, is DVKVTQSSRYLVKRTGEKVFLECVQDMDHENMFWYRQDPGLGLRLIYFSYDVKMKEKGDIPEGYSVSREKKERFSLILESASTNQTSMYLCASSLGGDTDTQYFGPGTRLTVL.